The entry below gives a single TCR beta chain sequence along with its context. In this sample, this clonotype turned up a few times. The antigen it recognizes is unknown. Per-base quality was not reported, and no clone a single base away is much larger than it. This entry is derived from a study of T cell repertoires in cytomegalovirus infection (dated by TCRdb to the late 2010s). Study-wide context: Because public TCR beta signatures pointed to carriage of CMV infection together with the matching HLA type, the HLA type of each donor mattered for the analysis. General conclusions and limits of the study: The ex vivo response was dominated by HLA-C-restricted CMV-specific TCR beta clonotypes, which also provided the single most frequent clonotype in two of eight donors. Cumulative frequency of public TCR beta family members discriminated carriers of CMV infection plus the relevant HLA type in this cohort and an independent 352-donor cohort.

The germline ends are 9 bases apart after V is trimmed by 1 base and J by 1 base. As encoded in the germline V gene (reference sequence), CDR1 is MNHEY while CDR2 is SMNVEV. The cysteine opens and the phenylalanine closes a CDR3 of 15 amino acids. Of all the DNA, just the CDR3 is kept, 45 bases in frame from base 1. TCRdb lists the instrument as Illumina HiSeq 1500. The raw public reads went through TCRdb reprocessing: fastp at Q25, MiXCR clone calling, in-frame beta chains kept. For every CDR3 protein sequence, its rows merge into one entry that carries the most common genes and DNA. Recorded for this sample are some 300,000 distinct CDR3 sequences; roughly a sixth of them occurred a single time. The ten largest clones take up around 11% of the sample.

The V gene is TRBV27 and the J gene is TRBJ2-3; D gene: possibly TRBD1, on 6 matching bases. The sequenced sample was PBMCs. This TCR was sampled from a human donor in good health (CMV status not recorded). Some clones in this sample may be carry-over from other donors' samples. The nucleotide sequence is TGTGCCAGCAGTTTATGGCCAGGGGGCACAGATACGCAGTATTTT. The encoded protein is CASSLWPGGTDTQYF.